The clone carrying this TCR beta chain was observed a handful of times. The antigen remains undetermined. Germline V CDR1 and CDR2: MNHEY, SMNVEV (reference sequence). The V end lost 5 bases, the J end lost 2 bases, and 10 bases lay between the germline ends. CDR3 length: 14 amino acids. This sample is drawn from a study of cytomegalovirus exposure and HLA in healthy donors. The PCR had 60 Vbeta and 13 Jbeta primers. As processed by the authors: An analysis that came later counted 80 million or so unique TCR beta chains, approximately 12 million shared. Method: immunoSEQ multiplex PCR; TCRdb's copy keeps in-frame clones and lacks some. V and J calls and clone size are given by that table; D and trimming were obtained from the DNA. Among hundreds of thousands of clones listed, less than 85% were seen once. Broader study findings: The authors assumed roughly uniform sequencing depth across donors for presence/absence analyses. Productive status was seen about 87% or about 30% of the time for most TCR beta V segments in an earlier analysis.

The V gene is TRBV27, the J gene TRBJ1-5; TRBD1 might be the D (6 bases). Material: PBMCs. The source of this sequence is a man aged 18-30 years in good health and CMV-seronegative. The CDR3 protein is CASSGNRGNQPQHF. As DNA, the CDR3 is TGTGCCAGCAGTGGGAACAGGGGCAATCAGCCCCAGCATTTT.